Listed below are T cell receptor beta chains from one sample, sequenced in a study of shared clonotypes between healthy human individuals. Profiling relied on immunoSEQ multiplex PCR, and the TCRdb table lists in-frame clones only, not all of them. The table has 2 million to 2.5 million clones, 80% to 95% seen once. The sequenced material came from naive CD4+ T cells from PBMCs. The receptors were sampled from a man aged 18 to 29 in good health. Some clones in this sample may be carry-over from other donors' samples. The CDR3 runs from the conserved cysteine through the conserved F or W.

V	J	CDR3
TRBV2	TRBJ2-5	CASRMTRPGTQYF
TRBV7-2	TRBJ1-5	CASSLFPGVSGQPQHF
TRBV4-1	TRBJ2-3	CASSQGGTSADTQYF
TRBV18	TRBJ2-6	CASSPTAGLAGQSSGANVLTF
TRBV29-1	TRBJ2-5	CSVGGQLIRETQYF
TRBV6-5	TRBJ1-1	CASSGTRMNTEAFF
TRBV7-2	TRBJ2-3	CASSFSPGDTQYF
TRBV7-3	TRBJ2-7	CASSLSATSYEQYF
TRBV14	TRBJ1-5	CASSQDTGIQHF
TRBV28	TRBJ1-5	CASRGAYSNQPQHF
TRBV5-1	TRBJ2-7	CASSPSGMVEQYF
TRBV7-2	TRBJ2-2	CASSSQWRAGELFF
TRBV9	TRBJ2-5	CASSVSGGAGQETQYF
TRBV6-1	TRBJ2-7	CASSEDSYHEQYF
TRBV4-2	TRBJ2-3	CASSLSGAVTDTQYF
TRBV18	TRBJ2-6	CASSPPRTGAARGANVLTF
TRBV9	TRBJ2-1	CASSGTILWGEQFF
TRBV6-1	TRBJ1-1	CASSADRNTEAFF
TRBV7-2	TRBJ2-7	CASSLTQQGAFEQYF
TRBV6-5	TRBJ1-4	CASSYQAWEKLFF
TRBV6-1	TRBJ1-3	CASCPRRDSGNTIYF
TRBV6-4	TRBJ2-7	CASSAVPGTGVEQYF
TRBV6-5	TRBJ1-2	CASQGGYGYTF
TRBV6-6	TRBJ2-1	CASSSQGAGEGFF
TRBV11-2	TRBJ2-1	CASSLSGTSVSNEQFF
TRBV7-3	TRBJ1-1	CASSLGTGLNTEAFF
TRBV7-9	TRBJ1-4	CASRRWTGMGEKLFF
TRBV19	TRBJ1-2	CASSISEGQRYGYTF
TRBV18	TRBJ1-1	CASSPLQAEAFF
TRBV5-4	TRBJ1-1	CASSLPGTGNTEAFF
TRBV30	TRBJ1-3	CAWSQGLAGNTIYF
TRBV18	TRBJ2-1	CASSLLQWGGSYNEQFF
TRBV5-1	TRBJ1-2	CASSLEGGWGYTF
TRBV18	TRBJ2-5	CASSPQAQRETQYF
TRBV27	TRBJ2-5	CASSLYRVGETQYF
TRBV4-2	TRBJ2-3	CASSPNPPREGTDTQYF
TRBV7-9	TRBJ1-2	CASTARGGDRVNYGYTF
TRBV7-8	TRBJ2-3	CASSWRGRELDTQYF
TRBV5-6	TRBJ2-7	CASSPQGQGEYYEQYF
TRBV7-2	TRBJ2-5	CASSFNRGQETQYF